Listed below are T cell receptor beta chains from one sample, sequenced in a study of blood T cell repertoires in COVID-19. Sequencing was performed with immunoSEQ multiplex PCR; in TCRdb, only in-frame clones are kept and a portion is missing. The sample yields some 56,000 clones, around four fifths seen once. Material: peripheral blood. These receptors were obtained from a woman of 80 years or more with acute or convalescent COVID-19. CDR3s include the opening cysteine and the closing phenylalanine or tryptophan. D genes are given only for firm matches. Some rows mark clone size as missing; the rest say once, few, many or name a class of expanded clone.

clone size	D gene	V gene	J gene	CDR3 DNA	CDR3 protein
-	TRBD1	TRBV3-1/TRBV3-2	TRBJ1-6	TGTGCCAGCAGCCCGAACCGCCAGGGGGCCGGATGGTCACCCCTCCACTTT	CASSPNRQGAGWSPLHF
-	-	TRBV7-3	TRBJ2-1	TGTGCCAGCAGTAGGACAGAGGGTGAGCAGTTCTTC	CASSRTEGEQFF
few	-	TRBV7-9	TRBJ2-2	TGTGCCAGCAGCCTCTTCACGAGGAGTTCTGGGGAGCTGTTTTTT	CASSLFTRSSGELFF
-	-	TRBV5-4	TRBJ1-1	TGTGCCAGCAGCTTGGGGGGAGGGGTAACTGAAGCTTTCTTT	CASSLGGGVTEAFF
-	TRBD1	TRBV10-2	TRBJ1-5	TGCGCCAGCAGCCCACAGGGGGCGCGTAATCAGCCCCAGCATTTT	CASSPQGARNQPQHF
-	-	TRBV11-2	TRBJ1-2	TGTGCCAGCAGCTTTGGACAGCTACGACGAGGCTACACCTTC	CASSFGQLRRGYTF
-	-	TRBV7-3	TRBJ1-1	TGTGCCAGCAGCTTAGAAAAAATAGGCGGTTACACTGAAGCTTTCTTT	CASSLEKIGGYTEAFF
-	TRBD1	TRBV5-1	TRBJ1-5	TGCGCCAGCAGCTTGGGGACAGGCAGCAATCAGCCCCAGCATTTT	CASSLGTGSNQPQHF
-	TRBD1	TRBV6-1	TRBJ1-6	TGTGCCAGCAGTGATTGGGGACAGAATAATTCACCCCTCCACTTT	CASSDWGQNNSPLHF
-	-	TRBV7-8	TRBJ2-1	TGTGCCAGCAGCCCGGGAGACAGTCTCAACTCCTACAATGAGCAGTTCTTC	CASSPGDSLNSYNEQFF
few	TRBD2	TRBV7-7	TRBJ2-1	TGTGCTAGCAGCTTAGCAGCGGGAGGTTACAATGAGCAGTTCTTC	CASSLAAGGYNEQFF
-	-	TRBV6-6	TRBJ1-5	TGTGCCAGCAACCAGGGTAATAGCAATCAGCCCCAGCATTTT	CASNQGNSNQPQHF
-	-	TRBV5-6	TRBJ2-5	TGTGCCAGCAGCCCCTGGGCGGAGACCCAGTACTTC	CASSPWAETQYF